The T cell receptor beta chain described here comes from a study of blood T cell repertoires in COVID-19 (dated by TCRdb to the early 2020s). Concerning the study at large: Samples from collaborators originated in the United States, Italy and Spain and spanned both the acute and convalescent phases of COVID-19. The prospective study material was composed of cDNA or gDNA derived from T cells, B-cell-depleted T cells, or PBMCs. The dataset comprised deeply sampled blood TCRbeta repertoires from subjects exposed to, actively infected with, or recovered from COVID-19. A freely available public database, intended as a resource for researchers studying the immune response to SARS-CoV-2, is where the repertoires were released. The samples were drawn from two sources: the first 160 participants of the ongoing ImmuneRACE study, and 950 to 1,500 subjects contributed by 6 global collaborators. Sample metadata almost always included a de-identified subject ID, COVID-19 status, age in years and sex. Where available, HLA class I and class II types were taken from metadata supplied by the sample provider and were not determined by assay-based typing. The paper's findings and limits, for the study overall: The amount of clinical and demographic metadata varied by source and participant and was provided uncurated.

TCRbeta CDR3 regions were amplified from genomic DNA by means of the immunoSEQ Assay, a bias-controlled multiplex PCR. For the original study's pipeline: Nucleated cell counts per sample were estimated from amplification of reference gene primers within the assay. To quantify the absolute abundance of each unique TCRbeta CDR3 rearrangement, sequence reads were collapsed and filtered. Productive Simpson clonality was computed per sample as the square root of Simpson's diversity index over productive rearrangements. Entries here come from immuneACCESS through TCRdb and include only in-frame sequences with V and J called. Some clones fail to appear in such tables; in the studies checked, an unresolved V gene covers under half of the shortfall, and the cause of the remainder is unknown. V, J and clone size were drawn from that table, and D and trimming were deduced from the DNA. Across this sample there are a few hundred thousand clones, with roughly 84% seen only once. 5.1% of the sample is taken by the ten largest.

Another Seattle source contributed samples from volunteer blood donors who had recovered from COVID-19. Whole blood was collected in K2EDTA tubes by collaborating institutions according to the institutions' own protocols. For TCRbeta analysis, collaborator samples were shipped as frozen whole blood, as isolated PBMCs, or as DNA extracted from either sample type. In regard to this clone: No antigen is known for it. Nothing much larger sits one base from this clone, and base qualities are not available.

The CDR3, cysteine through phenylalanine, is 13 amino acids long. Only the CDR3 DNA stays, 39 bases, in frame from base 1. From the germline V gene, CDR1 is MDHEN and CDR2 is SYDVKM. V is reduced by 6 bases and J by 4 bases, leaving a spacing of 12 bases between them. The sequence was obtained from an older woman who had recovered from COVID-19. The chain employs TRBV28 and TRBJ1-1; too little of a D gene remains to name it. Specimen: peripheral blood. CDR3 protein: CASRIQDRTEAFF. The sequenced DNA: TGTGCCAGCAGGATTCAGGATCGCACTGAAGCTTTCTTT.